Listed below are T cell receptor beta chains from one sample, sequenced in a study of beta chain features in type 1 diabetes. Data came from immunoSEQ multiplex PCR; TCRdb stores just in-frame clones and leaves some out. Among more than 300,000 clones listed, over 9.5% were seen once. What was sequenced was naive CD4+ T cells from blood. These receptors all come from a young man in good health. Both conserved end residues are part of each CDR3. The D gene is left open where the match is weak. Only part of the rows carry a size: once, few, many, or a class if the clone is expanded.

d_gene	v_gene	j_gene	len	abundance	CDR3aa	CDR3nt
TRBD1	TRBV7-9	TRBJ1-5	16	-	CASSAPGQGAGQPQHF	TGTGCCAGCAGCGCACCCGGACAGGGGGCAGGGCAGCCCCAGCATTTT
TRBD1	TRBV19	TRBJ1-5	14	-	CASIRRQGARPQHF	TGTGCCAGTATTAGGAGACAGGGGGCGAGGCCCCAGCATTTT
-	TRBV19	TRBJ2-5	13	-	CASSVQAGETQYF	TGTGCCAGTTCGGTACAGGCGGGGGAGACCCAGTACTTC
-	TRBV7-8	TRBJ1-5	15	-	CASSLVAGSNQPQHF	TGTGCCAGCAGCTTAGTTGCCGGTAGCAATCAGCCCCAGCATTTT
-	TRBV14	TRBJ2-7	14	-	CASSQVGRPYEQYF	TGTGCCAGCAGCCAAGTTGGGAGGCCCTACGAGCAGTACTTC
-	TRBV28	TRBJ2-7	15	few	CASRISREGGYEQYF	TGTGCCAGCAGAATATCCCGAGAAGGGGGTTACGAGCAGTACTTC
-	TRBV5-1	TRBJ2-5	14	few	CASSYYGEQETQYF	TGCGCCAGCAGCTACTATGGGGAGCAAGAGACCCAGTACTTC
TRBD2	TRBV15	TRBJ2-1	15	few	CATSRESGRTNEQFF	TGTGCCACCAGCAGAGAGAGCGGGAGAACTAATGAGCAGTTCTTC
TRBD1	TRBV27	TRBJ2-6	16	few	CASSFGQAPGANVLTF	TGTGCCAGCAGTTTTGGACAGGCTCCTGGGGCCAACGTCCTGACTTTC
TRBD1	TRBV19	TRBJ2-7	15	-	CASSIREGQGAKQYF	TGTGCCAGTAGTATCCGGGAAGGACAGGGGGCTAAGCAGTACTTC
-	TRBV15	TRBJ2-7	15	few	CATSRWDPGVREQYF	TGTGCCACCAGCCGATGGGACCCGGGGGTGCGGGAGCAGTACTTC
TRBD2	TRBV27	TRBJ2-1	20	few	CASSLLALAGGRRTYNEQFF	TGTGCCAGCAGTTTATTGGCACTAGCGGGGGGCCGCCGAACCTACAATGAGCAGTTCTTC
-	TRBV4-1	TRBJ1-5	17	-	CASSHSRVRGPNQPQHF	TGCGCCAGCAGCCATTCCAGGGTTCGTGGACCCAATCAGCCCCAGCATTTT
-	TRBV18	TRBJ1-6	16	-	CASSPRRGGGNSPLHF	TGTGCCAGCTCACCGCGGCGGGGGGGTGGAAATTCACCCCTCCACTTT
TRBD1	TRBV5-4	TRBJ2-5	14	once	CACSLDRSLETQYF	TGTGCCTGCAGCTTGGACAGGTCTCTTGAGACCCAGTACTTC
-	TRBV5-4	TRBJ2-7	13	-	CASLRQGRDEQYF	TGTGCCAGCCTACGTCAGGGGCGGGACGAGCAGTACTTC
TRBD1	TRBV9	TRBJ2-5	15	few	CASSTDRGLGETQYF	TGTGCCAGCAGCACGGACAGGGGGCTGGGAGAGACCCAGTACTTC
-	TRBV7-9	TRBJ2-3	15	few	CASSPYRLDTDTQYF	TGTGCCAGCAGCCCGTACAGGTTAGACACAGATACGCAGTATTTT
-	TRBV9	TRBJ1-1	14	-	CASSPGGLGTEAFF	TGTGCCAGCAGCCCCGGGGGGTTAGGGACTGAAGCTTTCTTT
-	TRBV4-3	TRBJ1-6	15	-	CASSQDAGGNSPLHF	TGCGCCAGCAGCCAAGATGCGGGTGGTAATTCACCCCTCCACTTT